This entry lists 3 T cell receptor beta chains sequenced from one sample in a study of blood T cell repertoires in COVID-19. Produced via immunoSEQ multiplex PCR; TCRdb's table is partial and in-frame only. The table shows some 120,000 clones, with around 80% occurring only once. The sample comprised peripheral blood. All receptors come from a man aged 70 or older with active or convalescent COVID-19.

The chain recombines TRBV20-1 with TRBJ1-1; tentatively, D is TRBD1 (6 bases). This CDR3 spans 16 amino acids. CDR1 DFQATT and CDR2 SNEGSKA come from the germline V gene (reference sequence). V lost 3 bases, J lost 2 bases, and 19 bases lay in between. CDR3 residues: CSASLRAGVVNTEAFF. CDR3 coding DNA: TGCAGTGCTAGTTTGAGGGCAGGGGTAGTAAACACTGAAGCTTTCTTT.

The gene calls are TRBV10-3 and TRBJ2-1; TRBD2 matches 7 bases. V was clipped by 8 bases and J by 0 bases; unmatched bases: 1. The CDR3 extends over 13 amino acids. From germline, CDR1 is ENHRY and CDR2 SYGVKD. The CDR3 nucleotides read TGTGCCATCGCTAGCGGCTCCTACAATGAGCAGTTCTTC. As protein: CAIASGSYNEQFF.

The J gene is TRBJ2-5, the V gene TRBV19, with D possibly matching TRBD2 (6 bases). The germline V and J ends were trimmed by 5 bases and 3 bases, with 10 bases remaining between them. The CDR3 totals 13 residues. The germline V gene has CDR1 LNHDA and CDR2 SQIVND (reference sequence). The CDR3, as DNA: TGTGCCAGTAGTCTCGGGACTGAAGAGACCCAGTACTTC. Protein: CASSLGTEETQYF.